One sample yielded the 28 T cell receptor beta chains listed below, sequenced in a study of T cell responses to AZD1222 COVID-19 vaccine. Sequenced by immunoSEQ multiplex PCR; TCRdb stores in-frame clones only, minus some. The data contain more than 150,000 clones, 85% to 95% of them singletons. The sample consisted of peripheral blood, taken on day 0 of AZD1222 vaccination. The receptors come from an adult in good health.

V usage is TRBV12-3 or TRBV12-4 and J usage is TRBJ1-2; TRBD1 might be the D (5 bases). The CDR3 extends over 12 amino acids. V dropped 9 bases and J dropped 8 bases, with 16 bases sitting between them. The CDR3 region is CASVRGRGGYTF. CDR3 sequence (DNA): TGTGCCAGTGTTAGGGGCCGCGGAGGCTACACCTTC.

This CDR3 is CASSLSVSTNEKLFF. DNA of the CDR3: TGTGCCAGCTCACTAAGTGTATCGACTAATGAAAAACTGTTTTTT. This rearrangement joins TRBV18 to TRBJ1-4, with D uncertain. The CDR3 is 15 amino acids. Trimming removed 4 bases from V and 2 bases from J, with 11 bases in between. Germline CDR1 and CDR2: KGHSH and LQKENI.

The V call is TRBV6-1, the J call TRBJ1-1; D remains ambiguous. The CDR3 covers 13 residues. Looked up from germline, CDR1 is MNHNS and CDR2 is SASEGT. Trimming removed 11 bases from V and 0 bases from J, with 13 bases in between. The CDR3 sequence is CAGVGAMNTEAFF. DNA for the CDR3: TGTGCCGGAGTTGGCGCCATGAACACTGAAGCTTTCTTT.

This clone has a single count. The J gene is TRBJ2-7, the V gene TRBV21-1; TRBD1 was called by the table and not checked on the DNA. TRBV21-1 is assigned pseudogene status. The CDR3 consists of 13 residues. CDR3 region: CASRDRGPYEQYF. The CDR3 nucleotides read TGTGCCAGCAGAGACAGGGGTCCCTACGAGCAGTACTTC.

The CDR3 DNA is TGTGCCAGCAGCCATTCGACAGGGCGAGGTTCACCCCTCCACTTT. It translates to CASSHSTGRGSPLHF. The V and J genes are TRBV7-2 and TRBJ1-6, with TRBD1 matching over 7 bases. This CDR3 comprises 15 residues. Germline assignment: CDR1 SGHTA and CDR2 FQGNSA. V lost 5 bases and J lost 9; bases outside the gene matches: 10.

This clone was observed a single time. The genes are TRBV6-2 or TRBV6-3 and TRBJ2-1; D possibly corresponds to TRBD2 (6 bases). Germline V gene data show CDR1 as MNHEY and CDR2 as SVGEGT. Between the trimmed V and J ends, which lost 2 bases and 4 bases, there was a span of 12 bases. This CDR3 contains 15 residues. In DNA, the CDR3 is TGTGCCAGCAGTTACGCGGGACTTCTGTACAATGAGCAGTTCTTC. Protein product: CASSYAGLLYNEQFF.

The CDR3 DNA sequence: TGTGCCAGCAGCTTAGGTCGAGCGCTGGTCGACGAGCAGTACTTC. This codes for CASSLGRALVDEQYF. V gene TRBV7-2 combines with J gene TRBJ2-7, with D unresolved. With 1 base removed from V and 5 bases from J, the gap between germline ends came to 15 bases. Germline CDR1 is SGHTA and CDR2 is FQGNSA. There are 15 residues in the CDR3.

The chain carries TRBV19 and TRBJ1-5, with D perhaps matching TRBD1 (5 bases). Looked up from germline, CDR1 is LNHDA and CDR2 is SQIVND (reference sequence). V was clipped by 11 bases and J by 6 bases, with 17 bases between them. The CDR3 has 13 amino acids. The CDR3 coding sequence is TGTGCCTGCTCCGAGGGGCCTGGTCAGCCCCAGCATTTT. It specifies CACSEGPGQPQHF.

This clone turned up a few times. The chain uses TRBV6-4 and TRBJ2-3; unclear D gene. This CDR3 is built from 16 residues. V lost 3 bases and J lost 4, with 17 bases in between. Germline V gene lookup returns CDR1 MRHNA and CDR2 SNTAGT. In DNA form, the CDR3 reads TGTGCCAGCAGTGAAGGGTCAGCTTCTTCAGCAGATACGCAGTATTTT. Amino acid sequence: CASSEGSASSADTQYF.

The chain combines TRBV20-1 with TRBJ1-3, with 7 bases identical to TRBD1. Germline V gives CDR1 DFQATT, CDR2 SNEGSKA (reference sequence). Trimming took 3 bases from V and 3 from J; bases not matched to a gene: 2. This CDR3 region has 13 residues. The CDR3 sequence: CSASDRDGNTIYF. CDR3 coding DNA: TGCAGTGCTAGTGACAGGGATGGAAACACCATATATTTT.

The DNA for the CDR3 is TGTGCCAGCAGTTCGTATAGCGGCTCCTACGAGCAGTACTTC. It translates to CASSSYSGSYEQYF. This chain uses TRBV27 with TRBJ2-7; TRBD2 might be the D (6 bases). The CDR3 has 14 residues. Trimming removed 4 bases at V and 0 bases at J, with 10 bases between. The germline CDR1 and CDR2 sequences are MNHEY and SMNVEV (reference sequence).

The chain employs TRBV27 and TRBJ1-1, with D perhaps TRBD1 (5 bases). The CDR3 loop spans 17 amino acids. Trimming shortened V by 6 bases and J by 1 base, and 21 bases separated the two germline ends. Germline CDR1 is MNHEY and CDR2 is SMNVEV (reference sequence). CDR3 sequence reads: CASRLKGMGGRNTEAFF. The CDR3 DNA follows: TGTGCCAGCAGGTTGAAAGGGATGGGGGGACGGAACACTGAAGCTTTCTTT.

This chain uses TRBV19 with TRBJ2-6; D possibly corresponds to TRBD1 (6 bases). The V end lost 5 bases, the J end lost 2 bases, and 13 bases lay between the germline ends. This CDR3 contains 16 residues. Germline lookup yields CDR1 LNHDA and CDR2 SQIVND (reference sequence). CDR3 region: CASSGNRAAGANVLTF. CDR3 coding DNA: TGTGCCAGTAGTGGCAACAGGGCCGCTGGGGCCAACGTCCTGACTTTC.

This clone was seen just once. V usage is TRBV23-1 and J usage is TRBJ1-3, with D unresolved. TRBV23-1 is noted as an ORF with a role that remains uncertain. The V and J ends lost 7 bases and 0 bases respectively, with 7 bases between them. This CDR3 contains 13 residues. The CDR3 region is CASIEFSGNTIYF. The CDR3, as DNA: TGCGCCAGCATAGAATTCTCTGGAAACACCATATATTTT.

This clone was detected only once. The chain employs TRBV7-9 and TRBJ1-4, with D possibly matching TRBD1 (5 bases). The CDR3 extends over 16 amino acids. The germline CDR1 and CDR2 sequences are SEHNR and FQNEAQ (reference sequence). Trimming removed 8 bases at V and 3 bases at J, with 19 bases between. The CDR3, as DNA: TGTGCCAGCTCCTCGGGCCCCGGGGGTCCTAATGAAAAACTGTTTTTT. Its protein is CASSSGPGGPNEKLFF.

The rearrangement joins TRBV2 to TRBJ1-5, with 7 bases lining up with TRBD1. This CDR3 is built from 15 residues. The trim removed 4 bases at V and 6 bases at J, leaving 9 bases unmatched. Germline CDR1 and CDR2: SNHLY and FYNNEI. This CDR3 reads CASSVDRDGGQPQHF. CDR3 nucleotides: TGTGCCAGCAGTGTCGACAGGGACGGGGGTCAGCCCCAGCATTTT.

This clone was recorded once. The V and J genes are TRBV9 and TRBJ1-4, with 7 positions matching TRBD1. Germline V gene lookup returns CDR1 SGDLS and CDR2 YYNGEE. CDR3 length: 13 amino acids. J lost 10 bases, V lost 3 bases, and 6 bases had no gene match. This CDR3 reads CASSAGQLGKLFF. The CDR3 coding sequence is TGTGCCAGCAGCGCGGGACAGCTAGGAAAACTGTTTTTT.

CDR3 in DNA: TGTGCTAGTGGTTCACTGACATCTGAAGCTTTCTTT. The encoded protein is CASGSLTSEAFF. The J gene is TRBJ1-1, the V gene TRBV12-5; D not certain. V shed 4 bases and J shed 6 bases, with 9 bases lying between them. The CDR3 totals 12 residues. CDR1 and CDR2 (germline): LGHNT, FRNRAP.

The chain has TRBV19 and TRBJ1-1, with TRBD1 as a possible D gene (6 bases). Trimming pared 10 bases from V and 0 bases from J, leaving 15 bases between. The CDR3 totals 14 residues. CDR1 is LNHDA, CDR2 SQIVND, per germline (reference sequence). The CDR3 region is CATTWGAVNTEAFF. As DNA, the CDR3 is TGTGCCACAACCTGGGGGGCGGTGAACACTGAAGCTTTCTTT.

V is TRBV19 and J is TRBJ1-2; a possible D gene is TRBD1 (5 bases). The CDR3 extends over 16 amino acids. Trimming removed 6 bases at V and 7 bases at J, with 24 bases between. Germline loops: CDR1 LNHDA, CDR2 SQIVND (reference sequence). The CDR3 spells CASRTGGTDHPSGYTF. Here the CDR3 DNA reads TGTGCCAGTAGGACTGGGGGGACCGACCACCCTTCTGGCTACACCTTC.

The chain is built from TRBV5-6 and TRBJ1-2; D is unresolved. The V gene's germline CDR1 is SGHDT and CDR2 YYEEEE. Trimming took 3 bases from V and 4 from J, leaving 16 bases between them. This CDR3 contains 15 residues. The CDR3 nucleotides read TGTGCCAGCAGCTCTTCACCCCTATTGGCCTATGGCTACACCTTC. Amino acids: CASSSSPLLAYGYTF. The full variable domain, in which reference TRBV5-6 and TRBJ1-2 provide the parts outside the CDR3, is DAGVTQSPTHLIKTRGQQVTLRCSPKSGHDTVSWYQQALGQGPQFIFQYYEEEERQRGNFPDRFSGHQFPNYSSELNVNALLLGDSALYLCASSSSPLLAYGYTFGSGTRLTVV.

This clone appeared once. The chain is built from TRBV2 and TRBJ2-1, with 12 positions matching TRBD2. The CDR3 runs to 15 residues. Germline trimming cut 6 bases from V and 0 bases from J; bases unmatched to any gene: 0. Germline V gene data show CDR1 as SNHLY and CDR2 as FYNNEI. The CDR3 sequence is CASRGLAGSYNEQFF. CDR3 DNA: TGTGCCAGCAGGGGACTAGCGGGCTCCTACAATGAGCAGTTCTTC.

The gene calls are TRBV4-1 and TRBJ2-2; 8 bases agree with TRBD1. CDR1 and CDR2 from the germline V gene are MGHRA and YSYEKL. V lost 6 bases to trimming and J lost 5 bases; unmatched junction nucleotides: 8. The length of the CDR3 is 15 residues. This CDR3 is CASRLRTGPTGELFF. In nucleotides, the CDR3 is TGCGCCAGCAGGCTTAGGACAGGGCCTACCGGGGAGCTGTTTTTT.

This sequence joins TRBV11-2 and TRBJ2-3, with 15 bases identical to TRBD2. This CDR3 contains 16 residues. V trimming: 5 bases; J trimming: 5 bases; junction bases outside the gene matches: 5. Germline V gene data show CDR1 as SGHAT and CDR2 as FQNNGV. The CDR3 DNA reads TGTGCCAGCAGCACCGGACTAGCGGGAGGGCAAGATACGCAGTATTTT. It encodes CASSTGLAGGQDTQYF.

This clone turned up a few times. The chain links TRBV5-4 to TRBJ1-2; the match to TRBD1 covers 7 bases. Trimming cost V 4 bases and J 4 bases; bases outside gene matches: 7. From germline, CDR1 is SGHNT and CDR2 YYREEE (reference sequence). There are 14 residues in the CDR3. Here the CDR3 reads CASSVGQTVYGYTF. For the CDR3, the DNA is TGTGCCAGCAGCGTGGGACAGACAGTCTATGGCTACACCTTC.

The chain is built from TRBV9 and TRBJ1-6, with D unresolved. This CDR3 has 18 residues. The V end was cut by 1 base, the J end by 8 bases, with 22 bases between. Per the germline V gene, CDR1 is SGDLS and CDR2 is YYNGEE. The CDR3 here is CASSVSERRTLYDSPLHF. In nucleotides, the CDR3 is TGTGCCAGCAGCGTATCGGAGAGGAGGACGCTATACGATTCACCCCTCCACTTT.

V gene TRBV3-1 (or the pseudogene TRBV3-2) combines with J gene TRBJ2-1, with 9 bases identical to TRBD2. The length of the CDR3 is 12 residues. J was trimmed by 12 bases and V by 1 base; bases with no gene match: 1. CDR1 and CDR2 (germline): LGHDT, YNNKEL (reference sequence). The DNA of the CDR3 is TGTGCCAGCAGCCAAGCACTAGCGGGGCAGTTCTTC. Translating it yields CASSQALAGQFF.

The chain joins TRBV14 to TRBJ2-1; 7 nucleotides match TRBD1. This CDR3 spans 16 amino acids. Germline-derived CDR1 and CDR2 are SGHDN and FVKESK. V shed 0 bases, J shed 4 bases, and the junction held 6 bases outside the gene matches. CDR3 residues: CASSQETGLYYNEQFF. DNA for the CDR3: TGTGCCAGCAGCCAAGAGACAGGGCTATATTACAATGAGCAGTTCTTC.